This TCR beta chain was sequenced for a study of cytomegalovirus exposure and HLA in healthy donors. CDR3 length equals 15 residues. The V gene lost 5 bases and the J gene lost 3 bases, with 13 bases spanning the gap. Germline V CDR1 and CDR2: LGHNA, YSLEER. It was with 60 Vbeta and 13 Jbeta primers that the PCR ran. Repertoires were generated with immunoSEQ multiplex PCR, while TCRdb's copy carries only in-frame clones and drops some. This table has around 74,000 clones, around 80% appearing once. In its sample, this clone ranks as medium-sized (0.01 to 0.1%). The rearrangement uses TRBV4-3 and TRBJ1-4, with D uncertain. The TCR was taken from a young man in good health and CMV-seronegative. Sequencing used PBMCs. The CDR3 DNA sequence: TGCGCCAGCAGCACTCAAACAGCAGCTAATGAAAAACTGTTTTTT. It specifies CASSTQTAANEKLFF.